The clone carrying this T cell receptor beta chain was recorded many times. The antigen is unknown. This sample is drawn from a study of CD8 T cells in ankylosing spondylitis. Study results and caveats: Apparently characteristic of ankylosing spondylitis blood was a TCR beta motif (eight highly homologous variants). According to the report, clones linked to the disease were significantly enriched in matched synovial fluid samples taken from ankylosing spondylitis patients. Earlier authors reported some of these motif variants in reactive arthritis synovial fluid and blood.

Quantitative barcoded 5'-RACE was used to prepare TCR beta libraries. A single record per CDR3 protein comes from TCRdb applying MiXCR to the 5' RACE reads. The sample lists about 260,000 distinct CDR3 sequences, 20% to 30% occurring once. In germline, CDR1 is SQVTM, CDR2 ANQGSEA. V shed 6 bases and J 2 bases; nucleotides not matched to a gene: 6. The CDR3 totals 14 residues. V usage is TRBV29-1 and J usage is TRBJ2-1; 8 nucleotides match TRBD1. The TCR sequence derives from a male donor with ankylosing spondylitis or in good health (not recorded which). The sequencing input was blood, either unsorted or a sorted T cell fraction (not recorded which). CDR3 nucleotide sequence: TGCAGCGTCTACAGACAGGGGACCTACAATGAGCAGTTCTTC. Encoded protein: CSVYRQGTYNEQFF.